This TCR beta chain was retrieved from a study of CD8+ T cells in alopecia areata. Study as a whole: Treated patients were given oral tofacitinib, which was dosed at 5 to 10 mg twice daily. Study-wide results and limits: Scalp specimens additionally yield sequences from normal skin's resident alphabeta T cells.

Investigators isolated RNA and reverse transcribed it into cDNA to act as the sequencing template. The repertoire was sequenced with immunoSEQ multiplex PCR; TCRdb's copy has only in-frame clones and lacks some. The sample holds 150,000 to 200,000 clones, about 60% seen once. As to this clone: Antigen unknown.

Per germline, CDR1 SQVTM and CDR2 ANQGSEA. This CDR3 contains 13 residues. The V and J ends lost 5 bases and 0 bases respectively, with 10 bases between them. The V and J genes are TRBV29-1 and TRBJ1-2, with D possibly being TRBD1 (5 bases). The source is a human donor with alopecia areata. The sample was CD4+ T cells sorted from blood, taken at week 0. CDR3 residues: CSVTGRANYGYTF. DNA of the CDR3: TGCAGCGTTACAGGAAGAGCTAACTATGGCTACACCTTC.